The clone carrying this T cell receptor beta chain appeared a few times. Its antigen is not identified. This entry is derived from a study of T cell repertoires in cytomegalovirus infection. CDR3 length: 13 residues. The ends were cut back, 1 base at V and 1 base at J, with 5 bases in the middle. From germline, CDR1 is SGHRS and CDR2 YFSETQ. Study-level points and caveats: There were carriers of CMV plus the relevant HLA, and cumulative public TCR beta family frequency identified them. Predominance within the ex vivo response was attributable to HLA-C-restricted CMV-specific TCR beta clonotypes.

TCRdb re-analysed the reads in MiXCR, keeping a single row per CDR3 protein. The data show a few hundred thousand distinct CDR3 sequences, 25% to 35% seen once. This receptor was identified in a human donor in good health (CMV status not recorded). Some clones in this sample may be carry-over from other donors' samples. The V call is TRBV5-1, the J call TRBJ1-1; D is ambiguous. The sample consisted of cultured PBMCs, taken from culture after CMV antigen stimulation. CDR3 DNA: TGCGCCAGCAGCTTGTTCGCGAACACTGAAGCTTTCTTT. Translated: CASSLFANTEAFF. The entire variable domain, with the rest obtained from reference TRBV5-1 and TRBJ1-1, is as follows: KAGVTQTPRYLIKTRGQQVTLSCSPISGHRSVSWYQQTPGQGLQFLFEYFSETQRNKGNFPGRFSGRQFSNSRSEMNVSTLELGDSALYLCASSLFANTEAFFGQGTRLTVV.